Each of the 16 T cell receptor beta chains below was sequenced from the same sample in a study of cytomegalovirus exposure and HLA in healthy donors. Primers included in the PCR were 60 Vbeta and 13 Jbeta primers. Clones were read by immunoSEQ multiplex PCR, and TCRdb kept only the in-frame ones, dropping some. The data show some 110,000 clones, roughly four fifths seen once. Sequencing used PBMCs. All receptors derive from a man in his 60s in good health and CMV-seronegative.

V is TRBV6-5 and J is TRBJ2-6; weak D call: TRBD1 (6 bases). The V end was cut by 7 bases, the J end by 0 bases, with 10 bases between. The CDR3 spans 15 residues. Per the germline V gene, CDR1 is MNHEY and CDR2 is SVGAGI. The CDR3 protein is CASMGHHSGANVLTF. DNA for the CDR3: TGTGCCAGCATGGGACACCACTCTGGGGCCAACGTCCTGACTTTC.

This clone was picked up one time. V is TRBV29-1 and J is TRBJ2-5; D is perhaps TRBD2 (7 bases). Between the trimmed V and J ends, which lost 6 bases and 5 bases, there was a span of 13 bases. Germline loops: CDR1 SQVTM, CDR2 ANQGSEA. CDR3 length: 12 residues. The CDR3 loop is CSVPGGPETQYF. The CDR3 DNA reads TGCAGCGTCCCCGGGGGGCCGGAGACCCAGTACTTC.

The chain combines TRBV13 with TRBJ2-3, with TRBD1 matching 7 bases. V shed 10 bases and J 3 bases; nucleotides not matched to a gene: 7. The CDR3 has 13 amino acids. Per germline, CDR1 PRHDT and CDR2 FYEKMQ (reference sequence). The CDR3 protein is CATTKQGTDTQYF. The CDR3 DNA follows: TGTGCCACTACTAAACAGGGGACAGATACGCAGTATTTT. The entire variable domain, with the rest obtained from reference TRBV13 and TRBJ2-3, is as follows: AAGVIQSPRHLIKEKRETATLKCYPIPRHDTVYWYQQGPGQDPQFLISFYEKMQSDKGSIPDRFSAQQFSDYHSELNMSSLELGDSALYFCATTKQGTDTQYFGPGTRLTVL.

The V and J genes are TRBV5-4 and TRBJ1-6; tentatively, D is TRBD1 (6 bases). V was shortened by 3 bases and J by 7 bases, with 23 bases between the two germline ends. This CDR3 comprises 18 residues. Germline CDR1 is SGHNT and CDR2 is YYREEE (reference sequence). The CDR3 region has the DNA TGTGCCAGCAGCTCCAGGGGCGGTAAGGGCGTAGGGAATTCACCCCTCCACTTT. Translated: CASSSRGGKGVGNSPLHF. Variable domain in full (rest from reference TRBV5-4 and TRBJ1-6): ETGVTQSPTHLIKTRGQQVTLRCSSQSGHNTVSWYQQALGQGPQFIFQYYREEENGRGNFPPRFSGLQFPNYSSELNVNALELDDSALYLCASSSRGGKGVGNSPLHFGNGTRLTVT.

The chain recombines TRBV27 with TRBJ2-3; 8 bases are a match to TRBD2. The CDR3 is 14 amino acids. The V and J ends lost 6 bases and 4 bases, in that order; junction bases with no gene match: 6. Germline assignment: CDR1 MNHEY and CDR2 SMNVEV (reference sequence). In DNA form, the CDR3 reads TGTGCCAGCAGCGACGGGGGGGCCCCAGATACGCAGTATTTT. Protein: CASSDGGAPDTQYF.

This chain connects TRBV27 to TRBJ2-1; 7 positions agree with TRBD2. From germline, CDR1 is MNHEY and CDR2 SMNVEV (reference sequence). The junction had 6 bases not matched to a gene; V was cut back by 7 bases and J by 3 bases. The CDR3 length is 14 residues. CDR3 residues: CASISGGSYNEQFF. The CDR3 DNA sequence: TGTGCCAGCATCTCTGGCGGGAGCTACAATGAGCAGTTCTTC.

In regard to this clone: The sample holds other DNA sequences that translate to the same CDR3. The chain joins TRBV19 to TRBJ1-2; TRBD1 matches at 8 bases. The germline V gene encodes CDR1 LNHDA and CDR2 SQIVND (reference sequence). The junction had 6 bases not matched to a gene; V was cut back by 5 bases and J by 4 bases. The CDR3 totals 14 residues. CDR3 bases: TGTGCCAGTAGTCCCGGACAGGGCGGCTATGGCTACACCTTC. This codes for CASSPGQGGYGYTF.

This chain uses TRBV29-1 with TRBJ2-2, with 8 bases aligning to TRBD1. Germline V gene data show CDR1 as SQVTM and CDR2 as ANQGSEA. Trimming cost V 6 bases and J 8 bases; bases outside gene matches: 2. The CDR3 loop spans 11 amino acids. The CDR3 protein is CSVNRGGELFF. CDR3 DNA sequence: TGCAGCGTAAACAGGGGGGGGGAGCTGTTTTTT.

The chain combines TRBV30 with TRBJ2-2; 8 bases align to TRBD1. The CDR3 consists of 15 residues. The germline gives CDR1 GTSNPN, CDR2 SVGIG (reference sequence). With 0 bases clipped from V and 4 bases from J, the junction kept 4 bases outside the gene matches. The DNA of the CDR3 is TGTGCCTGGAGTGTACAGGGGGACCCCACCGGGGAGCTGTTTTTT. Its translation: CAWSVQGDPTGELFF.

This clone came up a few times. This chain uses TRBV19 with TRBJ2-5; 7 bases line up with TRBD2. Germline-derived CDR1 and CDR2 are LNHDA and SQIVND (reference sequence). Trimming at V came to 3 bases and at J to 4 bases, leaving 8 bases not matched to a gene. CDR3 length: 15 residues. CDR3 residues: CASSISGGRVETQYF. The CDR3 nucleotides read TGTGCCAGTAGTATCTCTGGGGGGAGGGTAGAGACCCAGTACTTC.

V usage is TRBV6-5 and J usage is TRBJ1-6; 9 bases are a match to TRBD1. CDR3 size: 14 residues. Germline assignment: CDR1 MNHEY and CDR2 SVGAGI. Germline trimming cut 5 bases from V and 13 bases from J; bases unmatched to any gene: 9. CDR3 nucleotides: TGTGCCAGCAGTCGAGACAGGGGGTTAGGGCCCCTCCACTTT. Amino acid sequence: CASSRDRGLGPLHF.

The V and J genes are TRBV9 and TRBJ2-2; 13 bases are a match to TRBD2. Germline lookup yields CDR1 SGDLS and CDR2 YYNGEE. This CDR3 region has 19 residues. V was clipped by 4 bases and J by 3 bases; unmatched bases: 12. The DNA for the CDR3 is TGTGCCAGCAGCCCACTCCCCGGGACTAGCGGGGATTACACCGGGGAGCTGTTTTTT. It yields the protein CASSPLPGTSGDYTGELFF.

The sample holds a few counts of this clone. V and J are TRBV5-1 and TRBJ2-2; D not resolved. The CDR3 extends over 14 amino acids. V was clipped by 1 base and J by 0 bases, with 4 bases between them. The germline gives CDR1 SGHRS, CDR2 YFSETQ. The CDR3 region is CASSLTANTGELFF. The CDR3 region has the DNA TGCGCCAGCAGCTTGACTGCGAACACCGGGGAGCTGTTTTTT.

The rearrangement uses TRBV7-2 and TRBJ1-1, with D unresolved. V was pared by 1 base and J by 0 bases, with 6 bases between. CDR1 is SGHTA and CDR2 is FQGNSA in the germline V gene. This CDR3 comprises 14 residues. The CDR3 here is CASSLVLMNTEAFF. CDR3 sequence (DNA): TGTGCCAGCAGCTTAGTTCTAATGAACACTGAAGCTTTCTTT.

The V call is TRBV7-3, the J call TRBJ2-2; 9 bases agree with TRBD1. The germline gives CDR1 SGHTA, CDR2 FQGTGA. There are 16 residues in the CDR3. After removal of 0 bases from V and 3 bases from J, the junction contained 2 bases not matched to a gene. CDR3 protein: CASSLTGQGDTGELFF. The CDR3 DNA follows: TGTGCCAGCAGCTTAACGGGACAGGGAGACACCGGGGAGCTGTTTTTT.

The chain couples TRBV4-1 to TRBJ2-7, with TRBD1 matching over 9 bases. J gave up 0 bases and V 3 bases, and 6 bases lay outside the gene matches. This CDR3 comprises 16 residues. Germline lookup yields CDR1 MGHRA and CDR2 YSYEKL. The CDR3 region is CASSQPRDRVSYEQYV. The CDR3 bases are TGCGCCAGCAGCCAGCCCCGGGACAGGGTCTCCTACGAGCAGTACGTC.